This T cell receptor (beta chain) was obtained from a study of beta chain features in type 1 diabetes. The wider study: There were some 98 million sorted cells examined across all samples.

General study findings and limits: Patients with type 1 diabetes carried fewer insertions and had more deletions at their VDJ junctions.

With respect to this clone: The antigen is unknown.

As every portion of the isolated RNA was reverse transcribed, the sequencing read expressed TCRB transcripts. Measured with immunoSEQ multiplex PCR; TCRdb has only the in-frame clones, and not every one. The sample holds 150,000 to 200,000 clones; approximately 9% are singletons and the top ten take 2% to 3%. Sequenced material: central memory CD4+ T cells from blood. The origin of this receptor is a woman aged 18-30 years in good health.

CDR3 sequence (DNA): TGCAGCGCAACGGGGTACCAGGGGATTAACACTGAAGCTTTCTTT. Amino acid sequence: CSATGYQGINTEAFF. This sequence joins TRBV29-1 and TRBJ1-1; possibly TRBD1 for D (6 bases). The germline CDR1 and CDR2 sequences are SQVTM and ANQGSEA. The CDR3 covers 15 residues. Trimming cost V 7 bases and J 2 bases, with 20 bases left between them.